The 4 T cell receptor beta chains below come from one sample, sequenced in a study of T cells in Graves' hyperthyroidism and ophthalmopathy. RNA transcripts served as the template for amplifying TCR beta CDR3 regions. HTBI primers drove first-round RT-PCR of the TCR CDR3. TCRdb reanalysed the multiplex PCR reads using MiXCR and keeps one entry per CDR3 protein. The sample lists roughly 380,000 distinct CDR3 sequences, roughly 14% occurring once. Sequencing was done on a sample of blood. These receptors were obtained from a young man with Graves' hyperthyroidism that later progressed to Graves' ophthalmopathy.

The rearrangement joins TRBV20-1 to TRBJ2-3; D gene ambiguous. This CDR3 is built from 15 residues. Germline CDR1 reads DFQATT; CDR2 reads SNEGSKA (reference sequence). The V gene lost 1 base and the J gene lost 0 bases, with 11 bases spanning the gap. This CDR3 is CSARVARISTDTQYF. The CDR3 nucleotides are TGCAGTGCTAGAGTGGCCAGGATAAGCACAGATACGCAGTATTTT.

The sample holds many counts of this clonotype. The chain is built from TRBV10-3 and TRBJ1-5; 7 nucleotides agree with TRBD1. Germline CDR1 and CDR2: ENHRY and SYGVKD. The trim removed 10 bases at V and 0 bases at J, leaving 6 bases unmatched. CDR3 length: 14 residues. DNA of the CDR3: TGTGCCAGCAGGGGGGACATTAGCAATCAGCCCCAGCATTTT. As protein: CASRGDISNQPQHF.

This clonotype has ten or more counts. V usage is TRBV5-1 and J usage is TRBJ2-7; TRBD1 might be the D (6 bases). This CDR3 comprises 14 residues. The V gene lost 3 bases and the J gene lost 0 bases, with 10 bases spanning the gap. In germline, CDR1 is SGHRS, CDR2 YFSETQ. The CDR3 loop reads CASSSYRDSYEQYF. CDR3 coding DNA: TGCGCCAGCAGCTCCTACAGGGACTCCTACGAGCAGTACTTC.

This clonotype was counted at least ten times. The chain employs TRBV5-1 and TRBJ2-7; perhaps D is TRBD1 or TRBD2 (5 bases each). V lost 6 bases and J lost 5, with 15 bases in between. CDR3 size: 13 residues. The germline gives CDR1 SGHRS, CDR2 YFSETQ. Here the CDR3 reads CASTFGDPHEQYF. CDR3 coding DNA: TGCGCCAGCACCTTCGGGGACCCTCACGAGCAGTACTTC.